The subject of this entry is one TCR beta chain. Its antigen is not known. The germline V gene has CDR1 MNHNS and CDR2 SASEGT. The V and J ends lost 5 bases and 7 bases respectively, with 12 bases between them. The CDR3 length is 13 residues. TCRdb processed the 5' RACE reads anew with MiXCR; each CDR3 protein has one entry. Among roughly 400,000 distinct CDR3 sequences, about 17% were seen once, and the ten largest hold about 22%. The source of the sample is a study of T-cell memory formation after mild COVID-19. Study information: The study found TCR clusters largely donor specific. Findings and caveats of the study: Certain responding clones were present in pre-infection memory, suggesting participation of cross-reactive memory. Whether second-wave clones peaking at day 37 were SARS-CoV-2 specific went unconfirmed. There was a balanced CD4/CD8 profile in clones contracting day 15 to 85, and later expanders leaned CD4+.

The TCR was taken from a man between 18 and 35 years old who had mild COVID-19 (a few samples of this study predate the infection). Cell type and time point are not known. Sequenced: PBMCs or a T cell subset sorted from them (not recorded which). The gene calls are TRBV6-1 and TRBJ1-5; possible D gene TRBD1, 5 bases. CDR3 protein: CASSNRDLQPQHF. DNA for the CDR3: TGTGCCAGCAGTAACCGGGACCTCCAGCCCCAGCATTTT.